The rows below give T cell receptor beta chains drawn from one sample of a study of T cell responses to AZD1222 COVID-19 vaccine. Libraries were prepared by immunoSEQ multiplex PCR; TCRdb keeps only in-frame clonotypes and omits some of them. The repertoire includes around 92,000 clones, about 89% of them detected once, and 6.5% to 8.5% sits in the top ten. Sequencing was performed on peripheral blood, taken on day 0 of AZD1222 vaccination. The receptors here all came from an adult in good health. CDR3s include the opening cysteine and the closing phenylalanine or tryptophan. D genes are given only for firm matches. The size field is filled for only some rows; it gives once, few, many or a size class.

d_call: .; v_call: TRBV7-9; j_call: TRBJ2-2; clone_size: .; cdr3_nt: TGTGCCAGCAGCCCTGCCGTAGTCACCGGGGAGCTGTTTTTT; cdr3_aa: CASSPAVVTGELFF
d_call: TRBD2; v_call: TRBV7-2; j_call: TRBJ2-5; clone_size: .; cdr3_nt: TGTGCCAGCAGCCTGACTAGCGGGGGAATGCTCGGTGGGACCCAGTACTTC; cdr3_aa: CASSLTSGGMLGGTQYF
d_call: .; v_call: TRBV3-1/TRBV3-2; j_call: TRBJ1-2; clone_size: .; cdr3_nt: TGTGCCAGCAGCCTATCAAGAGAGGCCTATGGCTACACCTTC; cdr3_aa: CASSLSREAYGYTF
d_call: TRBD1; v_call: TRBV27; j_call: TRBJ1-2; clone_size: .; cdr3_nt: TGTGCCAGCACTAGACAGGGGGCGCTTGGCTACACCTTC; cdr3_aa: CASTRQGALGYTF
d_call: .; v_call: TRBV6-5; j_call: TRBJ2-2; clone_size: .; cdr3_nt: TGTGCCAGCAAAGAGGGGGGAGGGACCGGGGAGCTGTTTTTT; cdr3_aa: CASKEGGGTGELFF
d_call: .; v_call: TRBV10-3; j_call: TRBJ2-6; clone_size: .; cdr3_nt: TGTGCCATCAAGGGGACTCTGAGCTCTGGGGCCAACGTCCTGACTTTC; cdr3_aa: CAIKGTLSSGANVLTF
d_call: TRBD1; v_call: TRBV27; j_call: TRBJ2-5; clone_size: .; cdr3_nt: TGTGCCAGCAGTCCGGGGACAGGGAGGGAGACCCAGTACTTC; cdr3_aa: CASSPGTGRETQYF
d_call: .; v_call: TRBV20-1; j_call: TRBJ2-5; clone_size: .; cdr3_nt: TGCAGTGCTAGAGAAGAGACCCAGTACTTC; cdr3_aa: CSAREETQYF
d_call: .; v_call: TRBV6-2/TRBV6-3; j_call: TRBJ2-5; clone_size: .; cdr3_nt: TGTGCCAGCAGCCGCGACCCAGGGACCCAGTACTTC; cdr3_aa: CASSRDPGTQYF
d_call: .; v_call: TRBV21-1; j_call: TRBJ2-1; clone_size: .; cdr3_nt: TGTGCCAGCGTATCTTTAGCGGGAGGGCCCGATGAGCAGTTCTTC; cdr3_aa: CASVSLAGGPDEQFF
d_call: .; v_call: TRBV5-4; j_call: TRBJ2-1; clone_size: .; cdr3_nt: TGTGCCAGCAGCCCTGGTTGGGGGGCGTTTGACAATGAGCAGTTCTTC; cdr3_aa: CASSPGWGAFDNEQFF
d_call: .; v_call: TRBV5-8; j_call: TRBJ2-4; clone_size: .; cdr3_nt: TGTGCCAGCAGCTTAGTACTAGCCAAAAACATTCAGTACTTC; cdr3_aa: CASSLVLAKNIQYF
d_call: TRBD2; v_call: TRBV19; j_call: TRBJ2-3; clone_size: .; cdr3_nt: TGTGCCAGTAGTCCCCCGGGGGGGCGAGATACGCAGTATTTT; cdr3_aa: CASSPPGGRDTQYF
d_call: .; v_call: TRBV5-1; j_call: TRBJ2-3; clone_size: .; cdr3_nt: TGCGCCAGCTCAGGTATTCGTCCCACAGATACGCAGTATTTT; cdr3_aa: CASSGIRPTDTQYF
d_call: .; v_call: TRBV2; j_call: TRBJ1-2; clone_size: .; cdr3_nt: TGTGCCAGCAGTGAAGCAGGGAGGGGCTACACCTTC; cdr3_aa: CASSEAGRGYTF
d_call: TRBD1; v_call: TRBV4-1; j_call: TRBJ2-7; clone_size: once; cdr3_nt: TGCGCCAGCAGCCAAGCGCCCCCGGGACAGGGTGGATCGGAGCAGTACTTC; cdr3_aa: CASSQAPPGQGGSEQYF
d_call: .; v_call: TRBV7-2; j_call: TRBJ1-5; clone_size: .; cdr3_nt: TGTGCCAGCAGCTTTACAGGCTTAGGAGGCGTTTATAGCAATCAGCCCCAGCATTTT; cdr3_aa: CASSFTGLGGVYSNQPQHF
d_call: .; v_call: TRBV9; j_call: TRBJ2-5; clone_size: .; cdr3_nt: TGTGCCAGCAGCACCAGTCTTATCACTGGGGAGACCCAGTACTTC; cdr3_aa: CASSTSLITGETQYF
d_call: .; v_call: TRBV9; j_call: TRBJ2-2; clone_size: .; cdr3_nt: TGTGCCAGCAGCGCGGCCGGGACCTCGAGCGGGGAGCTGTTTTTT; cdr3_aa: CASSAAGTSSGELFF
d_call: TRBD1; v_call: TRBV18; j_call: TRBJ1-4; clone_size: .; cdr3_nt: TGTGCCAGCTCACCACCGGGTAGGCGGGACAGTAATGAAAAACTGTTTTTT; cdr3_aa: CASSPPGRRDSNEKLFF
d_call: .; v_call: TRBV7-2; j_call: TRBJ2-2; clone_size: .; cdr3_nt: TGTGCCAGCAGCTTAGCGCTTTGGGGACACACTAACACCGGGGAGCTGTTTTTT; cdr3_aa: CASSLALWGHTNTGELFF
d_call: TRBD2; v_call: TRBV7-3; j_call: TRBJ2-3; clone_size: .; cdr3_nt: TGTGCCAGCAGTGATCGGACTAGCGGGGGTTCAGATACGCAGTATTTT; cdr3_aa: CASSDRTSGGSDTQYF
d_call: .; v_call: TRBV19; j_call: TRBJ2-5; clone_size: .; cdr3_nt: TGTGCCAGTAGTATAGATCGGCAGGGGAGAGAGACCCAGTACTTC; cdr3_aa: CASSIDRQGRETQYF
d_call: TRBD1; v_call: TRBV6-5; j_call: TRBJ2-5; clone_size: .; cdr3_nt: TGTGCCAGCAGTTACGGCTCCGGGACAGGGCGAGAGACCCAGTACTTC; cdr3_aa: CASSYGSGTGRETQYF
d_call: TRBD2; v_call: TRBV5-1; j_call: TRBJ2-3; clone_size: .; cdr3_nt: TGCGCCAGCAGCGGGCTAGCGGGAGGTCGCACAGATACGCAGTATTTT; cdr3_aa: CASSGLAGGRTDTQYF
d_call: .; v_call: TRBV19; j_call: TRBJ1-2; clone_size: .; cdr3_nt: TGTGCCAGCGGTCTATTAGGCTACACCTTC; cdr3_aa: CASGLLGYTF
d_call: .; v_call: TRBV12-3/TRBV12-4; j_call: TRBJ1-2; clone_size: .; cdr3_nt: TGTGCCAGCAGTATGACAGCGCGTGGCTACACCTTC; cdr3_aa: CASSMTARGYTF
d_call: .; v_call: TRBV28; j_call: TRBJ2-3; clone_size: .; cdr3_nt: TGTGCCAGCAGTCCCCCCCGCGGGAAGGCGACAGATACGCAGTATTTT; cdr3_aa: CASSPPRGKATDTQYF
d_call: TRBD2; v_call: TRBV7-3; j_call: TRBJ2-3; clone_size: .; cdr3_nt: TGTGCCAGCAGCTTTAGACTAGCGGGAGCGGGAGATACGCAGTATTTT; cdr3_aa: CASSFRLAGAGDTQYF
d_call: TRBD1; v_call: TRBV3-1/TRBV3-2; j_call: TRBJ1-6; clone_size: few; cdr3_nt: TGTGCCAGCAGCGCGGGACAGCCGAATTCACCCCTCCACTTT; cdr3_aa: CASSAGQPNSPLHF
d_call: .; v_call: TRBV28; j_call: TRBJ1-2; clone_size: .; cdr3_nt: TGTGCCATCTTACAGTCGGGGGGCGCGGGTGGCTACACCTTC; cdr3_aa: CAILQSGGAGGYTF
d_call: TRBD2; v_call: TRBV9; j_call: TRBJ2-1; clone_size: .; cdr3_nt: TGTGCCAGCAGCGTAGCGGGGGGCTCCTACAATGAGCAGTTCTTC; cdr3_aa: CASSVAGGSYNEQFF
d_call: TRBD2; v_call: TRBV6-2/TRBV6-3; j_call: TRBJ2-1; clone_size: .; cdr3_nt: TGTGCCAGCAGCTCTAGCGGGAGGGTGTACAATGAGCAGTTCTTC; cdr3_aa: CASSSSGRVYNEQFF